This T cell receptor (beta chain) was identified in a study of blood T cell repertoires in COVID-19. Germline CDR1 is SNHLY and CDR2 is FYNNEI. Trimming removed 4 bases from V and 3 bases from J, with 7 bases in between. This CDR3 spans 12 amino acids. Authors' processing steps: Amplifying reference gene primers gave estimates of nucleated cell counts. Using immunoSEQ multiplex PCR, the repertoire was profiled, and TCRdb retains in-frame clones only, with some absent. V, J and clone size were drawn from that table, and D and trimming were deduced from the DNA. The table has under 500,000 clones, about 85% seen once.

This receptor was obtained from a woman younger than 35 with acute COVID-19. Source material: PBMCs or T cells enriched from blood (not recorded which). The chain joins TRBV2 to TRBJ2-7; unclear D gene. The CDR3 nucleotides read TGTGCCAGCAGTGTCCGGAGCTACGAGCAGTACTTC. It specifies CASSVRSYEQYF. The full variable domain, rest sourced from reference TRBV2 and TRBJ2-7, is EPEVTQTPSHQVTQMGQEVILRCVPISNHLYFYWYRQILGQKVEFLVSFYNNEISEKSEIFDDQFSVERPDGSNFTLKIRSTKLEDSAMYFCASSVRSYEQYFGPGTRLTVT.